Below, 15 T cell receptor beta chains from the same sample are listed, as sequenced in a study of blood T cell repertoires in COVID-19. Data came from immunoSEQ multiplex PCR; TCRdb stores just in-frame clones and leaves some out. In the table there are about 29,000 clones, approximately 90% of which are singletons. Source material: peripheral blood. Every receptor here comes from a man older than 75 with acute or convalescent COVID-19.

The chain recombines TRBV7-8 with TRBJ2-5, with TRBD1 matching over 9 bases. The germline V gene has CDR1 SGHVS and CDR2 FQNEAQ. The CDR3 loop spans 13 amino acids. J lost 4 bases, V lost 4 bases, and 1 base had no gene match. The CDR3 DNA reads TGTGCCAGCAGCTCGGACAGGGGAGAGACCCAGTACTTC. Its translation: CASSSDRGETQYF.

J is TRBJ2-7 and V is TRBV4-2; a weak D match, TRBD1 (6 bases). Germline lookup yields CDR1 LGHNA and CDR2 YNFKEQ. V lost 1 base and J lost 0, with 10 bases in between. The CDR3 spans 15 residues. The DNA of the CDR3 is TGTGCCAGCAGCCAAGCACAGGGAAGCTCCTACGAGCAGTACTTC. Encoded protein: CASSQAQGSSYEQYF.

The chain employs TRBV19 and TRBJ2-3, with 7 bases matching TRBD1. V trimming: 4 bases; J trimming: 4 bases; junction bases outside the gene matches: 5. The CDR3 covers 14 residues. The germline V gene encodes CDR1 LNHDA and CDR2 SQIVND (reference sequence). The CDR3 sequence is CASSTRQGPDTQYF. CDR3 nucleotides: TGTGCCAGTAGTACCCGACAGGGACCAGATACGCAGTATTTT. The variable domain in full, completed from reference TRBV19 and TRBJ2-3, reads DGGITQSPKYLFRKEGQNVTLSCEQNLNHDAMYWYRQDPGQGLRLIYYSQIVNDFQKGDIAEGYSVSREKKESFPLTVTSAQKNPTAFYLCASSTRQGPDTQYFGPGTRLTVL.

This chain connects TRBV9 to TRBJ2-7, with 11 bases identical to TRBD2. Trimming took 4 bases from V and 6 from J; bases not matched to a gene: 9. The germline gives CDR1 SGDLS, CDR2 YYNGEE. This CDR3 is 15 amino acids long. CDR3 sequence: CASSLGTSGRGEQYF. The CDR3 nucleotides read TGTGCCAGCAGCCTCGGGACTAGCGGACGGGGCGAGCAGTACTTC.

The V call is TRBV20-1, the J call TRBJ2-3; 13 nucleotides align to TRBD2. Germline CDR1 DFQATT, CDR2 SNEGSKA (reference sequence). This CDR3 spans 14 amino acids. V lost 3 bases and J lost 4; bases outside the gene matches: 1. For the CDR3, the DNA is TGCAGTGCTAGTACTAGCGGGGGGGCAGATACGCAGTATTTT. Its protein is CSASTSGGADTQYF.

The V call is TRBV10-3, the J call TRBJ1-5, with TRBD1 identical over 8 bases. This CDR3 is built from 14 residues. CDR1 is ENHRY and CDR2 is SYGVKD in the germline V gene. V lost 4 bases and J lost 7; bases outside the gene matches: 6. The CDR3 reads CAISGTGTGQPQHF. In DNA form, the CDR3 reads TGTGCCATCAGTGGGACAGGGACTGGGCAGCCCCAGCATTTT.

In this sample, this clone turned up a few times. The chain joins TRBV5-1 to TRBJ1-6; D possibly corresponds to TRBD1 (6 bases). Germline V CDR1 and CDR2: SGHRS, YFSETQ. Trimming pared 4 bases from V and 6 bases from J, leaving 14 bases between. The CDR3 sequence is 15 residues long. This CDR3 reads CASSPQAGVNSPLHF. The CDR3 bases are TGCGCCAGCAGCCCCCAGGCAGGGGTTAATTCACCCCTCCACTTT.

The chain employs TRBV7-6 and TRBJ2-7; a possible D gene is TRBD1 (7 bases). The germline CDR1 and CDR2 sequences are SGHVS and FNYEAQ. V lost 0 bases and J lost 4, with 10 bases in between. This CDR3 is built from 14 residues. The CDR3 region has the DNA TGTGCCAGCAGCTTAGCCGCAGGGGGGTACGAGCAGTACTTC. It translates to CASSLAAGGYEQYF.

The chain recombines TRBV19 with TRBJ1-5; 7 bases are a match to TRBD1. The CDR3 is 14 amino acids. Germline lookup yields CDR1 LNHDA and CDR2 SQIVND (reference sequence). Germline trimming cut 4 bases from V and 6 bases from J; bases unmatched to any gene: 6. The chain's CDR3 is CASSRQGGAQPQHF. The CDR3 region has the DNA TGTGCCAGTAGTAGACAGGGAGGAGCTCAGCCCCAGCATTTT.

This chain joins TRBV18 and TRBJ1-5, with D possibly TRBD1 on 6 matching bases. The CDR3 consists of 17 residues. V was shortened by 3 bases and J by 0 bases, with 15 bases between the two germline ends. Per the germline V gene, CDR1 is KGHSH and CDR2 is LQKENI. This CDR3 is CASSPNRAPVSNQPQHF. The CDR3 coding sequence is TGTGCCAGCTCACCGAACAGGGCACCCGTTAGCAATCAGCCCCAGCATTTT.

The CDR3 sequence is CASKERAGLGEKLFF. The CDR3 bases are TGTGCCAGCAAGGAACGCGCGGGACTTGGGGAAAAACTGTTTTTT. The genes are TRBV13 and TRBJ1-4; D is possibly TRBD1 (5 bases). Trimming removed 7 bases at V and 8 bases at J, with 20 bases between. CDR1 and CDR2 (germline): PRHDT, FYEKMQ (reference sequence). This CDR3 has 15 residues.

The V call is TRBV19, the J call TRBJ2-5; 7 bases line up with TRBD1. With V trimmed by 6 bases and J by 4 bases, 8 bases remained unmatched. There are 14 residues in the CDR3. Germline values: CDR1 LNHDA, CDR2 SQIVND (reference sequence). CDR3 nucleotides: TGTGCCAGTAGGAACAGGGGTAATCGAGAGACCCAGTACTTC. The encoded protein is CASRNRGNRETQYF.

The V gene is TRBV27, the J gene TRBJ1-2, with 9 bases identical to TRBD1. Germline V lookup: CDR1 MNHEY, CDR2 SMNVEV (reference sequence). The CDR3 totals 13 residues. Trimming cost V 7 bases and J 6 bases; bases outside gene matches: 6. The CDR3 nucleotides are TGTGCCAGCACCGGGACAGGGCCCGATGGCTACACCTTC. Translated: CASTGTGPDGYTF.

The chain couples TRBV3-1 (or the pseudogene TRBV3-2) to TRBJ2-1; TRBD2 agrees at 11 bases. CDR3 length: 15 residues. V shed 4 bases, J shed 7 bases, and the junction held 6 bases outside the gene matches. From germline, CDR1 is LGHDT and CDR2 YNNKEL (reference sequence). CDR3 residues: CASSLSGGAGNEQFF. CDR3 DNA sequence: TGTGCCAGCAGCCTTAGCGGGGGGGCCGGTAATGAGCAGTTCTTC.

The CDR3 spells CASKKNTEAFF. In DNA, the CDR3 is TGTGCCAGTAAAAAGAACACTGAAGCTTTCTTT. This chain connects TRBV6-5 to TRBJ1-1; D is unresolved. Germline assignment: CDR1 MNHEY and CDR2 SVGAGI. The CDR3 runs to 11 residues. Trimming pared 9 bases from V and 1 base from J, leaving 6 bases between.